Sequencing of this T cell receptor beta chain was carried out in a study of blood T cell repertoires in COVID-19 (TCRdb year 2020). In terms of the full investigation: Samples from collaborators originated in the United States, Italy and Spain and spanned both the acute and convalescent phases of COVID-19. The prospective study material was composed of cDNA or gDNA derived from T cells, B-cell-depleted T cells, or PBMCs. Subjects who had been exposed to COVID-19, were actively infected with it, or had recovered from it provided the deeply sampled blood TCRbeta repertoires that made up the dataset. The repertoires were released in a freely available public database intended as a resource for research on the immune response to SARS-CoV-2. The samples were drawn from the first 160 participants of the ongoing ImmuneRACE study and from 950 to 1,500 subjects provided by 6 global collaborators. The sample metadata nearly always contained a de-identified subject ID, COVID-19 status, age in years and sex. Where available, HLA class I and class II types were taken from metadata supplied by the sample provider and were not determined by assay-based typing. General conclusions and limits of the study: The quantity of clinical and demographic metadata differed by source and by participant and was supplied without curation.

TCRbeta CDR3 regions were amplified from genomic DNA by means of the immunoSEQ Assay, a bias-controlled multiplex PCR. Under the source paper's analysis protocol: Nucleated cell counts per sample were estimated from amplification of reference gene primers within the assay. To quantify the absolute abundance of each unique TCRbeta CDR3 rearrangement, sequence reads were collapsed and filtered. For each sample, productive Simpson clonality was calculated as the square root of Simpson's diversity index across productive rearrangements. Entries here come from immuneACCESS through TCRdb and include only in-frame sequences with V and J called. Some clones fail to appear in such tables; in the studies checked, an unresolved V gene covers under half of the shortfall, and the cause of the remainder is unknown. For V, J and clone size, that table is used; D and trimming come from the DNA. Here the sample has 320,000 or so clones; around 85% occur a single time. The top ten clones comprise 1.9% of the sample.

Participants in the prospective study were aged 18 to 89 years, lived in more than 20 United States geographic areas, and enrolled through a virtual design. Cohort assignment in the prospective study relied on participant-reported clinical history from a screening survey and a study questionnaire. A participant counted as exposed if, within 2 weeks of entering the study, that participant had been in contact with someone who had a PCR-confirmed or clinician-diagnosed COVID-19 case. In the prospective study, whole blood, serum and a nasopharyngeal or oropharyngeal swab were collected from each participant by mobile phlebotomists. Participants in the prospective study had the option to provide additional blood draws and questionnaires over a roughly 2-month period. Before DNA extraction, prospective study blood samples were shipped either frozen or at room temperature. Details on this clone: There is no known antigen for this receptor. No much larger clonotype is one base removed from it; base qualities were not supplied.

This clonotype originated in a young woman who had been exposed to COVID-19. Sequences were obtained from PBMCs or T cells enriched from blood (not recorded which).

The DNA is TGTGCCTGGAGTCTCGAGACAGGGCTGGCTTTCTTT. It codes for CAWSLETGLAFF. The rearranged chain carries TRBV30 and TRBJ1-1, and TRBD1 aligns with 7 junction nucleotides. The germline V gene (reference sequence) sets CDR1 to GTSNPN and CDR2 to SVGIG. The CDR3, from cysteine to phenylalanine, totals 12 residues. The entry retains the CDR3 DNA only, 36 bases that are in frame from base 1. V is pruned by 2 bases and J by 11 bases, leaving 8 bases of the junction without a gene match.